The 26 T cell receptor beta chains presented below share a single source sample, sequenced in a study of shared clonotypes between healthy human individuals (dated by TCRdb to between 2020 and 2021). The receptor library was made with the immunoSEQ multiplex PCR assay. TCRdb re-hosts the immuneACCESS table, in-frame sequences only. Its copies lack some clones; in the studies checked, an unresolved V gene accounts for under half of them, and the cause for the rest is not known. For this sample the table gives a few million clones, of which approximately 93% were detected only once. The ten biggest clones cover 0.39% of the sample. Material for sequencing was naive CD4+ T cells from PBMCs. What this sample's cell subset or site label stands for: CD45RA+ positively selected. The receptors derive from a young man in good health. Some clones in this sample may be carry-over from other donors' samples.

This chain links TRBV19 with TRBJ1-1; no reliable D call. Germline values: CDR1 LNHDA, CDR2 SQIVND (reference sequence). The CDR3 extends over 15 amino acids. V was clipped by 7 bases and J by 4 bases, with 19 bases between them. The CDR3 here is CASTSEVRTRTEAFF. CDR3 in DNA: TGTGCCAGTACCTCTGAGGTCAGAACCCGCACTGAAGCTTTCTTT.

This clone was detected once. This CDR3 is also generated by other DNA sequences in the sample. The chain combines TRBV5-1 with TRBJ1-1, with a tentative D call TRBD1 (5 bases). Per germline, CDR1 SGHRS and CDR2 YFSETQ. Trimming stripped 1 base from V and 5 bases from J, with 12 bases between. This CDR3 is built from 14 residues. CDR3: CASSLLAGGTEAFF. In DNA form, the CDR3 reads TGCGCCAGCAGCTTGTTAGCGGGGGGAACTGAAGCTTTCTTT.

The gene calls are TRBV30 and TRBJ2-7, with a tentative D call TRBD2 (5 bases). The CDR3 is 12 residues long. V was cut by 7 bases and J by 3 bases, with 13 bases left in between. Germline-derived CDR1 and CDR2 are GTSNPN and SVGIG (reference sequence). CDR3 DNA: TGTGCCTACCGGGTGAGGGACTACGAGCAGTACTTC. Translating gives CAYRVRDYEQYF.

The chain carries TRBV19 and TRBJ2-1; TRBD2 matches at 12 bases. J lost 8 bases, V lost 7 bases, and 6 bases had no gene match. Germline CDR1 reads LNHDA; CDR2 reads SQIVND (reference sequence). The CDR3 covers 14 residues. CDR3 amino acids: CASKESSGRDEQFF. CDR3 bases: TGTGCCAGTAAAGAGTCTAGCGGGAGGGATGAGCAGTTCTTC.

The rearrangement joins TRBV18 to TRBJ1-1, with unresolved D. The CDR3 spans 11 residues. Germline V gene data show CDR1 as KGHSH and CDR2 as LQKENI. Trimming cost V 8 bases and J 2 bases, with 6 bases left between them. The CDR3 region is CASLLNTEAFF. CDR3 DNA sequence: TGTGCCAGCCTGTTAAACACTGAAGCTTTCTTT.

The chain carries TRBV5-1 and TRBJ2-1; 8 bases align to TRBD2. The CDR3 runs 16 residues. CDR1 and CDR2 (germline): SGHRS, YFSETQ. V was clipped by 4 bases and J by 5 bases; unmatched bases: 11. For the CDR3, the DNA is TGCGCCAGCAGCCCGCCGGGACTAGGGACTAACAATGAGCAGTTCTTC. It codes for CASSPPGLGTNNEQFF.

Details on this clone: The sample contains more than one DNA sequence encoding this CDR3. This sequence joins TRBV5-1 and TRBJ1-4, with 7 bases lining up with TRBD1. After removal of 0 bases from V and 3 bases from J, the junction contained 5 bases not matched to a gene. This CDR3 spans 16 amino acids. The germline V gene has CDR1 SGHRS and CDR2 YFSETQ. The CDR3 spells CASSLDRGLANEKLFF. The CDR3 DNA sequence: TGCGCCAGCAGCTTGGACAGGGGCTTGGCTAATGAAAAACTGTTTTTT.

The chain carries TRBV19 and TRBJ2-1, with D hard to call. The V and J ends lost 3 bases and 0 bases respectively, with 9 bases between them. The CDR3 runs to 15 residues. Looked up from germline, CDR1 is LNHDA and CDR2 is SQIVND (reference sequence). CDR3 residues: CASSILPGSYNEQFF. CDR3 in DNA: TGTGCCAGTAGTATCCTACCCGGCTCCTACAATGAGCAGTTCTTC.

The V call is TRBV28, the J call TRBJ1-2; no clear D gene. The CDR3 loop spans 12 amino acids. The germline V gene has CDR1 MDHEN and CDR2 SYDVKM. Trimming took 6 bases from V and 13 from J, leaving 18 bases between them. This chain's CDR3 is CASSPNFGLCTF. In DNA, the CDR3 is TGTGCCAGCAGCCCAAACTTCGGGCTCTGCACCTTC.

This clone came up a few times. V gene TRBV6-5 combines with J gene TRBJ2-2; TRBD2 matches at 9 bases. The V and J ends lost 5 bases and 8 bases, in that order; junction bases with no gene match: 6. Germline V CDR1 and CDR2: MNHEY, SVGAGI. The CDR3 contains 14 residues. CDR3 nucleotides: TGTGCCAGCAGTAGGGGACTAGCAATAGGGGAGCTGTTTTTT. Translation: CASSRGLAIGELFF.

This rearrangement joins TRBV2 to TRBJ2-2, with D perhaps being TRBD1 or TRBD2 (5 bases each). The V gene's germline CDR1 is SNHLY and CDR2 FYNNEI. The CDR3 sequence is 14 residues long. Trimming left V 5 bases short and J 10 bases short, with 17 bases between. CDR3 coding DNA: TGTGCCAGCAGTCGGGACCGAGGTCCGGCGGAGCTGTTTTTT. Protein: CASSRDRGPAELFF.

DNA of the CDR3: TGTGCCAGCAGTGCCCCGAGCGTCACTGAAGCTTTCTTT. It encodes CASSAPSVTEAFF. The rearrangement links TRBV25-1 to TRBJ1-1; no clear D. Germline CDR1 reads MGHDK; CDR2 reads SYGVNS. V lost 4 bases, J lost 4 bases, and 10 bases lay in between. This CDR3 is built from 13 residues.

V and J are TRBV7-2 and TRBJ1-1; a weak D match, TRBD1 (6 bases). The V gene's germline CDR1 is SGHTA and CDR2 FQGNSA. V lost 4 bases and J lost 1, with 7 bases in between. The CDR3 contains 13 residues. The CDR3, as DNA: TGTGCCAGCAGCTGGGGGCGGAACACTGAAGCTTTCTTT. It encodes CASSWGRNTEAFF.

A word on this clone: Other nucleotide sequences from this sample produce the same CDR3. The chain recombines TRBV5-4 with TRBJ2-3; 10 bases line up with TRBD1. After removal of 3 bases from V and 4 bases from J, the junction contained 2 bases not matched to a gene. The germline CDR1 and CDR2 sequences are SGHNT and YYREEE (reference sequence). CDR3 length: 14 residues. The CDR3 loop is CASSSDRGADTQYF. CDR3 nucleotide sequence: TGTGCCAGCAGCTCGGACAGGGGGGCAGATACGCAGTATTTT.

The chain combines TRBV5-4 with TRBJ2-2, with 7 nucleotides matching TRBD2. The germline CDR1 and CDR2 sequences are SGHNT and YYREEE (reference sequence). V lost 3 bases, J lost 6 bases, and 14 bases stayed unmatched. The CDR3 is 17 residues long. CDR3 nucleotides: TGTGCCAGCAGCTCTTTTGGCGGGAGAGGGTTCGCCGGGGAGCTGTTTTTT. It yields the protein CASSSFGGRGFAGELFF.

This clone was seen a single time. Compared with germline, one end of the junction differs, possibly owing to a read error. The chain recombines TRBV10-3 with TRBJ2-1; possibly TRBD1 for D (6 bases). CDR1 and CDR2 from the germline V gene are ENHRY and SYGVKD. The CDR3 totals 16 residues. This CDR3 reads CATSQGRGSTYNEQFF. The CDR3, as DNA: TGTGCCACCAGTCAGGGGCGAGGGTCCACTTACAATGAGCAGTTCTTC.

The CDR3 here is CASSQGASTEAFF. The CDR3, as DNA: TGTGCCAGCTCACAGGGGGCAAGCACTGAAGCTTTCTTT. V gene TRBV18 combines with J gene TRBJ1-1, with TRBD1 identical over 7 bases. With V trimmed by 4 bases and J by 4 bases, 3 bases remained unmatched. Per the germline V gene, CDR1 is KGHSH and CDR2 is LQKENI. This CDR3 is 13 amino acids long.

This clone was seen once. V usage is TRBV6-6 and J usage is TRBJ2-1; D gene unclear. CDR3 size: 13 residues. CDR1 MNHNY and CDR2 SVGAGI come from the germline V gene (reference sequence). Between the trimmed V and J ends, which lost 7 bases and 10 bases, there was a span of 17 bases. CDR3 coding DNA: TGTGCCAGCACCGATAGGTGGGCCTCCGAGCAGTTCTTC. Translated: CASTDRWASEQFF.

As concerns this clone: Other DNA variants within this sample encode the same CDR3. This rearrangement joins TRBV2 to TRBJ2-3; 10 nucleotides match TRBD2. V was pared by 11 bases and J by 0 bases, with 5 bases of the junction left unmatched. In germline, CDR1 is SNHLY, CDR2 FYNNEI. This CDR3 has 14 amino acids. The CDR3 nucleotides are TGTGCCGACCGGACTAGCGGTAGCACAGATACGCAGTATTTT. Residues: CADRTSGSTDTQYF.

V and J are TRBV7-3 and TRBJ2-3; the match to TRBD2 covers 8 bases. The length of the CDR3 is 16 residues. The trim removed 0 bases at V and 3 bases at J, leaving 5 bases unmatched. Germline V lookup: CDR1 SGHTA, CDR2 FQGTGA. CDR3 loop: CASSLTYGGRTDTQYF. CDR3 DNA: TGTGCCAGCAGCTTAACGTATGGCGGGAGGACAGATACGCAGTATTTT.

The chain uses TRBV2 and TRBJ1-5, with 8 bases aligning to TRBD1. V shed 8 bases, J shed 2 bases, and the junction held 8 bases outside the gene matches. The CDR3 has 15 residues. Germline CDR1 SNHLY, CDR2 FYNNEI. This CDR3 reads CASALTGQGNQPQHF. DNA for the CDR3: TGTGCCAGCGCCCTAACGGGACAGGGCAATCAGCCCCAGCATTTT.

A word on this clone: This sample includes further DNA sequences coding for the same CDR3. The chain carries TRBV7-9 and TRBJ2-2; TRBD1 is a possible D gene (5 bases). Trimming pared 0 bases from V and 3 bases from J, leaving 5 bases between. The CDR3 covers 14 residues. CDR1 and CDR2 from the germline V gene are SEHNR and FQNEAQ (reference sequence). The CDR3 protein is CASSLATDTGELFF. The CDR3 DNA sequence: TGTGCCAGCAGCTTAGCGACAGACACCGGGGAGCTGTTTTTT.

Here the CDR3 reads CASSDRGPRETQYF. Written as DNA, the CDR3 is TGTGCCAGCAGCGACAGGGGACCTCGAGAGACCCAGTACTTC. V gene TRBV5-4 combines with J gene TRBJ2-5; 8 positions agree with TRBD1. V trimming: 4 bases; J trimming: 4 bases; junction bases outside the gene matches: 6. CDR1 SGHNT and CDR2 YYREEE come from the germline V gene (reference sequence). The CDR3 is 14 amino acids. The whole variable domain, filled in from reference TRBV5-4 and TRBJ2-5, reads ETGVTQSPTHLIKTRGQQVTLRCSSQSGHNTVSWYQQALGQGPQFIFQYYREEENGRGNFPPRFSGLQFPNYSSELNVNALELDDSALYLCASSDRGPRETQYFGPGTRLLVL.

CDR3 region: CASSEFGGRESYEQYF. DNA of the CDR3: TGTGCCAGCAGTGAATTTGGTGGGCGGGAGTCCTACGAGCAGTACTTC. The chain combines TRBV6-1 with TRBJ2-7; 7 bases align to TRBD2. Trimming removed 2 bases from V and 1 base from J; junction bases left unmatched: 8. The CDR3 extends over 16 amino acids. Germline-derived CDR1 and CDR2 are MNHNS and SASEGT.

This chain links TRBV18 with TRBJ2-5; D is ambiguous. The CDR3 covers 16 residues. Trimming stripped 2 bases from V and 1 base from J, with 14 bases between. CDR1 and CDR2 (germline): KGHSH, LQKENI. The CDR3 sequence is CASSPYGRTLQETQYF. In nucleotides, the CDR3 is TGTGCCAGCTCACCATACGGCCGGACCCTCCAAGAGACCCAGTACTTC.

This chain uses TRBV11-2 with TRBJ2-7, with TRBD1 matching over 8 bases. The junction had 8 bases not matched to a gene; V was cut back by 5 bases and J by 2 bases. Germline CDR1 SGHAT, CDR2 FQNNGV. The CDR3 runs to 15 residues. DNA of the CDR3: TGTGCCAGCAGCGCCTCGACAGGGGTGCCCTACGAGCAGTACTTC. Protein: CASSASTGVPYEQYF.